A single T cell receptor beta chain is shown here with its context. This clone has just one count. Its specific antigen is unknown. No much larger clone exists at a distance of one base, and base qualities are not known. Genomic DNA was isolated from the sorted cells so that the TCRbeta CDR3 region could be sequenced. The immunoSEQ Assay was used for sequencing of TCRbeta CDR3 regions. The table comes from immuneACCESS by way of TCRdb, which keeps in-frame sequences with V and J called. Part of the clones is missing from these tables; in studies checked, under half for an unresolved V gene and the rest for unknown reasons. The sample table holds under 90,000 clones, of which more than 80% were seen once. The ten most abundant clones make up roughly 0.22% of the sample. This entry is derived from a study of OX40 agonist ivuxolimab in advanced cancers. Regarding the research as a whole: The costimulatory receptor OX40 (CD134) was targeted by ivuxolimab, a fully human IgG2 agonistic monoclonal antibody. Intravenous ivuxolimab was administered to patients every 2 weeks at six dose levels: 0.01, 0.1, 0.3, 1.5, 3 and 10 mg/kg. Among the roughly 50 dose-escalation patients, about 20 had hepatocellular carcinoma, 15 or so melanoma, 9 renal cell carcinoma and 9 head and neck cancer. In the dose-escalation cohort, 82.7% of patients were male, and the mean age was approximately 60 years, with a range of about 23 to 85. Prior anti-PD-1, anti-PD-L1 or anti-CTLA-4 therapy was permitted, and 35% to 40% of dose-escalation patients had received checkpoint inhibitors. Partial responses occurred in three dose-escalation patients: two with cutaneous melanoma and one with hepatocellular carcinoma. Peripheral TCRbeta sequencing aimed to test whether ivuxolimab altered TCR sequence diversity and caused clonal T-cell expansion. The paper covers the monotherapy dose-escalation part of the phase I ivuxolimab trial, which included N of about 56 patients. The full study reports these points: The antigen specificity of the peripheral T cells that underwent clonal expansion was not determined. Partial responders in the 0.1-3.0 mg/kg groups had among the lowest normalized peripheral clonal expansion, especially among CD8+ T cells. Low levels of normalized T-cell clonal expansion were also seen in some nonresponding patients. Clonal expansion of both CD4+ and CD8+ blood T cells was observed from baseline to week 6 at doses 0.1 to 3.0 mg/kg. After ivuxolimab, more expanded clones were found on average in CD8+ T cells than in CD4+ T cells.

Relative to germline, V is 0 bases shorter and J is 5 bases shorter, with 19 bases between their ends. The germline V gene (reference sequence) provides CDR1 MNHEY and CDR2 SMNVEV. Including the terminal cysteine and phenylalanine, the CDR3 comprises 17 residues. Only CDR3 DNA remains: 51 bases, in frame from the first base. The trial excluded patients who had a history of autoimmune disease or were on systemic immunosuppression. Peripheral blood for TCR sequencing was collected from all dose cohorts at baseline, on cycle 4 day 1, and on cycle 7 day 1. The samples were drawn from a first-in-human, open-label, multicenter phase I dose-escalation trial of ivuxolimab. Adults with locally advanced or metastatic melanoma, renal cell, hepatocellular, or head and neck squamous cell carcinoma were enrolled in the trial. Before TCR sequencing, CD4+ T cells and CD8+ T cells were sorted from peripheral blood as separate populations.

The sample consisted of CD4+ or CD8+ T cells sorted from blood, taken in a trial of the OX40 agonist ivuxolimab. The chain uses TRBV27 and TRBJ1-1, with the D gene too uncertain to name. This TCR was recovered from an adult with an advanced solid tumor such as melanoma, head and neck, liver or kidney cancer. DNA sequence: TGTGCCAGCAGTTTATCTGGGTCCCCCTTGGAGAAAACTGAAGCTTTCTTT. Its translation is CASSLSGSPLEKTEAFF.